Here is one TCR beta chain with its context. Antigen unknown. This sample is part of a study of PD-1 blockade in classical Hodgkin lymphoma. Study in general: Patients were given intravenous nivolumab, 3 mg/kg, every 2 weeks. Points from the study as a whole: The drivers behind the repertoire differences, possibly disease activity or prior therapy, remain undefined.

There was relapse after autologous stem cell transplantation in every patient, and there was variation in brentuximab vedotin exposure. The assay was immunoSEQ multiplex PCR, and TCRdb's table has in-frame clones only and misses some. The table records about 28,000 clones, about 78% of them present only once. J was trimmed by 6 bases and V by 3 bases; bases with no gene match: 11. CDR1 is LNHDA, CDR2 SQIVND, per germline (reference sequence). CDR3 length: 17 residues. The chain links TRBV19 to TRBJ2-2, with 9 bases fitting TRBD1. The receptor was derived from a human donor with classical Hodgkin lymphoma. Sequences were derived from peripheral blood mononuclear cells (PBMCs), sampled before the second cycle of nivolumab. The DNA for the CDR3 is TGTGCCAGTAGTATTTTCGCGGGACAGGGTGGCGCCGGGGAGCTGTTTTTT. It codes for CASSIFAGQGGAGELFF.